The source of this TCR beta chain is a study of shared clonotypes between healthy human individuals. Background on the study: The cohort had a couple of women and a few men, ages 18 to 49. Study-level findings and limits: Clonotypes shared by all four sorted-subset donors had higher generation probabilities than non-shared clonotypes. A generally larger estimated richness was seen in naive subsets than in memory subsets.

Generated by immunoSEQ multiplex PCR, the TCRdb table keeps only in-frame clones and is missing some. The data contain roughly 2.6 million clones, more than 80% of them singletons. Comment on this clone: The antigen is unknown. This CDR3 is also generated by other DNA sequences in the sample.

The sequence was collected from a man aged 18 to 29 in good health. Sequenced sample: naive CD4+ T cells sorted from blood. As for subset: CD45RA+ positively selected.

The CDR3 DNA is TGTGCCAGCAGCTTAGGTGGGGCCAAAAACATTCAGTACTTC. Translating gives CASSLGGAKNIQYF. The V and J genes are TRBV7-3 and TRBJ2-4; D gene ambiguous. The V end was cut by 2 bases, the J end by 1 base, with 6 bases between. Germline assignment: CDR1 SGHTA and CDR2 FQGTGA. This CDR3 comprises 14 residues.